The clone carrying this T cell receptor beta chain showed up just a few times. The target antigen is unknown. TCRdb passed the reads through MiXCR, listing each CDR3 protein once. In the table there are roughly 230,000 distinct CDR3 sequences, 22% of which are singletons. The sample belongs to a study of T cell repertoires in cytomegalovirus infection. Study at large: It was the public TCR beta signatures that indicated both CMV infection and matching HLA type.

Overall study findings and caveats: Clonotypes of TCR beta that were HLA-C-restricted and CMV-specific dominated the ex vivo response. Identification of carriers of CMV plus the relevant HLA was performed using cumulative public TCR beta family frequency.

The CDR3 covers 14 residues. Germline lookup yields CDR1 PRHDT and CDR2 FYEKMQ (reference sequence). Trimming removed 3 bases from V and 0 bases from J, with 6 bases in between. The TCR comes from a human donor in good health (CMV status not recorded). Some clones in this sample may be carry-over from other donors' samples. Sequenced input: CD8+ T cells from PBMCs. This sequence joins TRBV13 and TRBJ1-5; D not certain. As DNA, the CDR3 is TGTGCCAGCAGCTTCCATAGTAGCAATCAGCCCCAGCATTTT. As protein: CASSFHSSNQPQHF.